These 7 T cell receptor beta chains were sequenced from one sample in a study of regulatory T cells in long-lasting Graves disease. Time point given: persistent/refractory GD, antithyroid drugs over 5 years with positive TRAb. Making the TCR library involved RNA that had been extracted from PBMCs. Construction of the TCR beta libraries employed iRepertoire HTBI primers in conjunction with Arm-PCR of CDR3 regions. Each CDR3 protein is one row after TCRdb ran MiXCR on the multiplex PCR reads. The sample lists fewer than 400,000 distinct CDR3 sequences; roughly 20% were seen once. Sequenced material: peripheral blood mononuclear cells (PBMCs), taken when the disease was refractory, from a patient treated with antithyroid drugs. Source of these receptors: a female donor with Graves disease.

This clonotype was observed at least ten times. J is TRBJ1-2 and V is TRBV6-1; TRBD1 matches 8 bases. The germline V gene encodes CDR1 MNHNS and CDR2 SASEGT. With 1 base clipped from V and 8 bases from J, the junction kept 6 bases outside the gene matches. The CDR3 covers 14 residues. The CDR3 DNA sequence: TGTGCCAGCAGTGAAGGGCAGGGGGCTGGAGGCTACACCTTC. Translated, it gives CASSEGQGAGGYTF.

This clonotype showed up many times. CDR3 DNA: TGCAGTGCTAGTAGCAGCGCTTCCCAAGAGACCCAGTACTTC. Its translation: CSASSSASQETQYF. The chain has TRBV20-1 and TRBJ2-5, with D uncertain. The CDR3 is made up of 14 amino acids. V gave up 3 bases and J gave up 1 base, with 12 bases separating them. Germline values: CDR1 DFQATT, CDR2 SNEGSKA (reference sequence).

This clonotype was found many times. The DNA of the CDR3 is TGTGCCTGGAGGGGGAGAAAGGACATAAACACTGAAGCTTTCTTT. It specifies CAWRGRKDINTEAFF. The chain is built from TRBV30 and TRBJ1-1; D may be TRBD1 (5 bases). The CDR3 spans 15 residues. From germline, CDR1 is GTSNPN and CDR2 SVGIG (reference sequence). V was trimmed by 3 bases and J by 2 bases, leaving 16 bases between them.

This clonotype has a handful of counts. This chain's CDR3 is CASSFVQGPGVIYEQYF. Here the CDR3 DNA reads TGTGCCAGCAGTTTTGTGCAGGGACCCGGAGTAATTTACGAGCAGTACTTC. J is TRBJ2-7 and V is TRBV27; D tentatively reads TRBD1 or TRBD2 (5 bases each). Germline V CDR1 and CDR2: MNHEY, SMNVEV (reference sequence). The CDR3 spans 17 residues. V dropped 3 bases and J dropped 4 bases, with 22 bases sitting between them.

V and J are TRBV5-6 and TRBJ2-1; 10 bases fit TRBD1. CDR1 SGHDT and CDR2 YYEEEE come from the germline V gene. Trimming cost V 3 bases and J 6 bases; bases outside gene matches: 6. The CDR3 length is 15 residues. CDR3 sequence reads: CASSSGTGAANEQFF. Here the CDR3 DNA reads TGTGCCAGCAGCTCCGGGACAGGGGCGGCCAATGAGCAGTTCTTC.

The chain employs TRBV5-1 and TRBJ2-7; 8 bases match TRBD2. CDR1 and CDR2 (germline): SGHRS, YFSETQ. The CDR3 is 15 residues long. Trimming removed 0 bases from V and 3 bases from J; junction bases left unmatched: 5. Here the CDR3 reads CASSLGGGSNYEQYF. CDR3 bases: TGCGCCAGCAGCTTGGGCGGGGGGTCAAACTACGAGCAGTACTTC. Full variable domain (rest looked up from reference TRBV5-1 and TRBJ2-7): KAGVTQTPRYLIKTRGQQVTLSCSPISGHRSVSWYQQTPGQGLQFLFEYFSETQRNKGNFPGRFSGRQFSNSRSEMNVSTLELGDSALYLCASSLGGGSNYEQYFGPGTRLTVT.

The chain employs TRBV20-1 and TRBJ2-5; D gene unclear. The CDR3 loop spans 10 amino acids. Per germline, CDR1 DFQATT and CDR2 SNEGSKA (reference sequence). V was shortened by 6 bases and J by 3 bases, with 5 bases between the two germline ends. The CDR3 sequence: CSAIKETQYF. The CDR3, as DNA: TGCAGTGCGATCAAAGAGACCCAGTACTTC.